These 22 T cell receptor beta chains originate from one sample sequenced in a study of T cells after yellow fever vaccination. TCRdb used MiXCR to reprocess the 5' RACE reads, holding one entry per CDR3 protein. The sample holds hundreds of thousands of distinct CDR3 sequences, 9% to 15% seen once. The sequencing used PBMCs, collected on the day of the yellow fever booster vaccination. These receptors all come from a man aged 25 to 45 who received the YFV17D yellow fever vaccine.

This clonotype was recorded many times. The chain links TRBV7-2 to TRBJ2-7; no reliable D call. Germline CDR1 is SGHTA and CDR2 is FQGNSA. V was trimmed by 5 bases and J by 2 bases, leaving 13 bases between them. CDR3 length equals 14 residues. The CDR3 reads CASSTGLAPYEQYF. CDR3 bases: TGTGCCAGCAGCACGGGTCTTGCTCCCTACGAGCAGTACTTC.

This clonotype was seen a handful of times. The chain employs TRBV3-1 and TRBJ1-2, with D unresolved. V lost 5 bases to trimming and J lost 4 bases, with 8 bases between them. This CDR3 is 12 amino acids long. Germline V gene sequence: CDR1 LGHDT, CDR2 YNNKEL (reference sequence). CDR3 in DNA: TGTGCCAGCAGCTATCTGAGCTATGGCTACACCTTC. Its protein product is CASSYLSYGYTF.

This chain links TRBV6-2 or TRBV6-3 with TRBJ2-5, with TRBD1 as a possible D gene (5 bases). Germline assignment: CDR1 MNHEY and CDR2 SVGEGT. V was clipped by 2 bases and J by 7 bases, with 11 bases between them. The CDR3 has 13 amino acids. As DNA, the CDR3 is TGTGCCAGCAGTTACCGGCAGGGTGTGACCCAGTACTTC. Amino acids: CASSYRQGVTQYF.

The J gene is TRBJ1-2, the V gene TRBV28, with 10 bases that match TRBD1. With 4 bases clipped from V and 7 bases from J, the junction kept 6 bases outside the gene matches. The CDR3 length is 14 residues. The germline V gene encodes CDR1 MDHEN and CDR2 SYDVKM. CDR3 amino acids: CASSSGTGVFGYTF. In DNA, the CDR3 is TGTGCCAGCAGTTCTGGGACAGGGGTATTTGGCTACACCTTC.

The chain links TRBV20-1 to TRBJ2-7; perhaps TRBD1 as D (5 bases). V lost 0 bases to trimming and J lost 7 bases, with 16 bases between them. Germline CDR1 is DFQATT and CDR2 is SNEGSKA (reference sequence). The CDR3 length is 14 residues. Here the CDR3 reads CSARDLVQGGEQYF. In DNA, the CDR3 is TGCAGTGCTAGAGACCTAGTTCAGGGCGGAGAGCAGTACTTC.

This clonotype was observed a handful of times. This chain uses TRBV29-1 with TRBJ2-2; TRBD2 agrees at 13 bases. CDR3 size: 20 residues. Trimming took 6 bases from V and 6 from J; bases not matched to a gene: 22. Per germline, CDR1 SQVTM and CDR2 ANQGSEA. The CDR3 protein is CSVLLFAGTSGIVTPGELFF. CDR3 nucleotides: TGCAGCGTCCTGCTATTCGCCGGGACTAGCGGGATCGTAACTCCCGGGGAGCTGTTTTTT.

A few counts support this clonotype. This chain links TRBV7-2 with TRBJ2-2; D uncertain. The CDR3 extends over 15 amino acids. Germline assignment: CDR1 SGHTA and CDR2 FQGNSA. Trimming took 2 bases from V and 4 from J, leaving 11 bases between them. CDR3 bases: TGTGCCAGCAGCTTAATCTACGGAACCACCGGGGAGCTGTTTTTT. It translates to CASSLIYGTTGELFF.

In this sample, this clonotype turned up a few times. This chain joins TRBV30 and TRBJ1-6; TRBD1 matches 7 bases. The CDR3 contains 17 residues. Germline CDR1 reads GTSNPN; CDR2 reads SVGIG (reference sequence). Trimming removed 6 bases from V and 0 bases from J; junction bases left unmatched: 11. In DNA form, the CDR3 reads TGTGCCTGCGAGACAGGGTGGACGAGCTCCTATAATTCACCCCTCCACTTT. It yields the protein CACETGWTSSYNSPLHF.

This clonotype was counted between two and nine times. This chain links TRBV6-4 with TRBJ2-1, with 14 bases identical to TRBD2. CDR1 MRHNA and CDR2 SNTAGT come from the germline V gene. The trim removed 1 base at V and 6 bases at J, leaving 2 bases unmatched. This CDR3 comprises 16 residues. For the CDR3, the DNA is TGTGCCAGCAGTGACTTGGGACTAGCGGGAGTCAATGAGCAGTTCTTC. Translation: CASSDLGLAGVNEQFF.

Only a few counts were recorded for this clonotype. The chain links TRBV20-1 to TRBJ2-7, with a tentative D call TRBD2 (5 bases). V lost 5 bases to trimming and J lost 2 bases, with 13 bases between them. CDR3 size: 13 residues. The germline V gene has CDR1 DFQATT and CDR2 SNEGSKA (reference sequence). The CDR3 loop is CSAPREHTYEQYF. CDR3 bases: TGCAGTGCTCCACGGGAACATACCTACGAGCAGTACTTC.

The V gene is TRBV29-1, the J gene TRBJ2-5, with 10 bases matching TRBD2. The CDR3 covers 20 residues. The germline V gene has CDR1 SQVTM and CDR2 ANQGSEA. The junction had 21 bases not matched to a gene; V was cut back by 1 base and J by 4 bases. The CDR3 region has the DNA TGCAGCGTTGAAGGATGGCTAGCGGGAGACCTCTTTCAACAGGGAGAGACCCAGTACTTC. This encodes CSVEGWLAGDLFQQGETQYF.

This rearrangement joins TRBV7-9 to TRBJ2-3, with 7 bases aligning to TRBD2. The CDR3 loop spans 14 amino acids. With 5 bases clipped from V and 5 bases from J, the junction kept 7 bases outside the gene matches. Germline CDR1 and CDR2: SEHNR and FQNEAQ (reference sequence). The CDR3 DNA reads as TGTGCCAGCAGCAAGACTAGCTCGGAAGATACGCAGTATTTT. Translating gives CASSKTSSEDTQYF.

This clonotype was found a few times. The chain carries TRBV6-5 and TRBJ2-3; the D is unclear. The CDR3 has 11 residues. Germline CDR1 and CDR2: MNHEY and SVGAGI. Deletions cut 10 bases from V and 1 base from J, with 6 bases between. The CDR3 sequence: CATGRTDTQYF. The CDR3 DNA sequence: TGTGCCACCGGCCGCACAGATACGCAGTATTTT.

This clonotype was observed at least ten times. The chain uses TRBV5-1 and TRBJ2-5; tentative D call: TRBD1 (8 bases). The CDR3 has 14 residues. In germline, CDR1 is SGHRS, CDR2 YFSETQ. V lost 0 bases and J 4 bases, leaving 10 bases between the germline ends. CDR3 residues: CASSLDRGGETQYF. CDR3 coding DNA: TGCGCCAGCAGCTTGGACAGGGGGGGAGAGACCCAGTACTTC.

This sequence joins TRBV7-2 and TRBJ1-3, with 7 bases aligning to TRBD1. Trimming took 5 bases from V and 3 from J; bases not matched to a gene: 4. This CDR3 has 14 amino acids. Germline values: CDR1 SGHTA, CDR2 FQGNSA. The CDR3 is CASSTDRNGNTIYF. CDR3 nucleotides: TGTGCCAGCAGCACGGACAGGAATGGAAACACCATATATTTT.

The chain uses TRBV5-1 and TRBJ2-2; D not resolved. V lost 0 bases, J lost 5 bases, and 8 bases lay in between. The CDR3 covers 14 residues. Germline V gene data show CDR1 as SGHRS and CDR2 as YFSETQ. CDR3 region: CASSLEPLTGELFF. The CDR3 region has the DNA TGCGCCAGCAGCTTGGAACCTCTAACCGGGGAGCTGTTTTTT. The full variable domain, in which reference TRBV5-1 and TRBJ2-2 provide the parts outside the CDR3, is KAGVTQTPRYLIKTRGQQVTLSCSPISGHRSVSWYQQTPGQGLQFLFEYFSETQRNKGNFPGRFSGRQFSNSRSEMNVSTLELGDSALYLCASSLEPLTGELFFGEGSRLTVL.

The chain is built from TRBV6-2 or TRBV6-3 and TRBJ2-5; D gene unclear. CDR1 and CDR2 from the germline V gene are MNHEY and SVGEGT. This CDR3 region has 12 residues. V lost 6 bases, J lost 7 bases, and 12 bases lay in between. The CDR3 sequence: CASSPPRRTQYF. CDR3 bases: TGTGCCAGCAGCCCCCCCAGAAGGACCCAGTACTTC.

The sample holds a few counts of this clonotype. The chain has TRBV20-1 and TRBJ2-1, with D perhaps being TRBD1 or TRBD2 (5 bases each). Germline V lookup: CDR1 DFQATT, CDR2 SNEGSKA (reference sequence). The V and J ends lost 6 bases and 0 bases respectively, with 12 bases between them. There are 14 residues in the CDR3. Here the CDR3 reads CSASPGSSYNEQFF. The CDR3, as DNA: TGCAGTGCCAGCCCAGGGAGCTCCTACAATGAGCAGTTCTTC.

This clonotype was seen only a few times. The chain uses TRBV28 and TRBJ2-7, with D perhaps being TRBD1 or TRBD2 (6 bases each). Trimming removed 7 bases at V and 2 bases at J, with 15 bases between. Germline V gene sequence: CDR1 MDHEN, CDR2 SYDVKM. The CDR3 sequence is 14 residues long. The CDR3: CASTLAGQPYEQYF. The CDR3, as DNA: TGTGCCAGCACCCTCGCGGGACAACCCTACGAGCAGTACTTC.

In the case of this clonotype: At one end the junction does not follow the germline gene, possibly because of a read error. V is TRBV7-7 and J is TRBJ2-1; D possibly uses TRBD1 or TRBD2 (5 bases each). Germline V gives CDR1 SSHAT, CDR2 FNYEAQ (reference sequence). The CDR3 runs 16 residues. CDR3 sequence (DNA): TGTGCTAGCAGCCCTAACCATGGGACCACCTACAATGAGCAGTTCTTC. It codes for CASSPNHGTTYNEQFF.

The CDR3, as DNA: TGTGCCAGCAGCTCTGGTGTCGGGACTAACTATGGCTACACCTTC. Protein: CASSSGVGTNYGYTF. The rearrangement uses TRBV7-9 and TRBJ1-2; D remains unclear. Trimming stripped 4 bases from V and 0 bases from J, with 12 bases between. The CDR3 is made up of 15 amino acids. The germline gives CDR1 SEHNR, CDR2 FQNEAQ (reference sequence).

The DNA for the CDR3 is TGCGCCAGCAGCTTACAGGGTGTTCATGCAGATACGCAGTATTTT. As protein: CASSLQGVHADTQYF. The genes are TRBV5-1 and TRBJ2-3, with a possible D match to TRBD1 (6 bases). This CDR3 is built from 15 residues. V gave up 2 bases and J gave up 4 bases, with 14 bases separating them. The germline V gene encodes CDR1 SGHRS and CDR2 YFSETQ.